The rows below give T cell receptor beta chains drawn from one sample of a study of T cells in Graves' hyperthyroidism and ophthalmopathy. TCRdb passed the multiplex PCR reads through MiXCR, listing each CDR3 protein once. The data contain a few hundred thousand distinct CDR3 sequences, approximately 13% of them singletons. The sample consisted of blood. The receptor source for this set is a woman in her late teens or twenties with Graves' hyperthyroidism. CDR3s include the opening cysteine and the closing phenylalanine or tryptophan. The order of the fields is J gene, CDR3 length, D gene, clone size, V gene, CDR3 DNA, CDR3 protein. The D gene is left open where the match is weak. The listing skips clone size in some rows; elsewhere it reads once, few, many or a size class.

j_call: TRBJ2-7; cdr3_length: 13; d_call: NA; clone_size: many; v_call: TRBV7-9; cdr3_nt: TGTGCCAGCAGCCCTATGGCGGGGCCAGAGCAGTACTTC; cdr3_aa: CASSPMAGPEQYF
j_call: TRBJ2-1; cdr3_length: 15; d_call: TRBD2; clone_size: many; v_call: TRBV20-1; cdr3_nt: TGCAGTGCTACGGGGACTAGCGGGAGGAGTAATGAGCAGTTCTTC; cdr3_aa: CSATGTSGRSNEQFF
j_call: TRBJ1-4; cdr3_length: 14; d_call: TRBD1; clone_size: NA; v_call: TRBV7-6; cdr3_nt: TGTGCCAGCAGCCGACAGGGCGGTGATGAAAAACTGTTTTTT; cdr3_aa: CASSRQGGDEKLFF
j_call: TRBJ2-5; cdr3_length: 13; d_call: NA; clone_size: NA; v_call: TRBV28; cdr3_nt: TGTGCCAGCAGTTTCTCAGGGAGGGAGACCCAGTACTTC; cdr3_aa: CASSFSGRETQYF
j_call: TRBJ2-7; cdr3_length: 12; d_call: TRBD1; clone_size: few; v_call: TRBV29-1; cdr3_nt: TGCAGCGCGGGACAGGGTGTTTACGAGCAGTACTTC; cdr3_aa: CSAGQGVYEQYF
j_call: TRBJ2-7; cdr3_length: 15; d_call: NA; clone_size: many; v_call: TRBV13; cdr3_nt: TGTGCCAGCAGCCCCCGCGGGGATAAACTGCACGAGCAGTACTTC; cdr3_aa: CASSPRGDKLHEQYF
j_call: TRBJ1-4; cdr3_length: 14; d_call: NA; clone_size: many; v_call: TRBV6-1; cdr3_nt: TGTGCCAGCAGTGAAGGTTCCGGGAATGAAAAACTGTTTTTT; cdr3_aa: CASSEGSGNEKLFF
j_call: TRBJ2-5; cdr3_length: 16; d_call: NA; clone_size: many; v_call: TRBV12-3/TRBV12-4; cdr3_nt: TGTGCCAGCAGATCTGGCGGGACATCTCGGAAAGAGACCCAGTACTTC; cdr3_aa: CASRSGGTSRKETQYF
j_call: TRBJ2-3; cdr3_length: 14; d_call: TRBD2; clone_size: many; v_call: TRBV28; cdr3_nt: TGTGCCAGCAGTTTGCGGGAGTCGCCAGATACGCAGTATTTT; cdr3_aa: CASSLRESPDTQYF
j_call: TRBJ1-2; cdr3_length: 13; d_call: TRBD1; clone_size: many; v_call: TRBV30; cdr3_nt: TGTGCCTGGAGTACGACAGGGTACTATGGCTACACCTTC; cdr3_aa: CAWSTTGYYGYTF
j_call: TRBJ2-3; cdr3_length: 15; d_call: TRBD2; clone_size: many; v_call: TRBV11-1; cdr3_nt: TGTGCCAGCAGCGCTCCGGGACTAGCGGCAGATACGCAGTATTTT; cdr3_aa: CASSAPGLAADTQYF
j_call: TRBJ1-5; cdr3_length: 18; d_call: NA; clone_size: NA; v_call: TRBV28; cdr3_nt: TGTGCCAGCAGTTTATGGCCCCCTCGGACAGAGGGGAATCAGCCCCAGCATTTT; cdr3_aa: CASSLWPPRTEGNQPQHF
j_call: TRBJ2-7; cdr3_length: 14; d_call: NA; clone_size: many; v_call: TRBV3-1; cdr3_nt: TGTGCCAGCAGCCAAGGTTACGGATCCTACGAGCAGTACTTC; cdr3_aa: CASSQGYGSYEQYF